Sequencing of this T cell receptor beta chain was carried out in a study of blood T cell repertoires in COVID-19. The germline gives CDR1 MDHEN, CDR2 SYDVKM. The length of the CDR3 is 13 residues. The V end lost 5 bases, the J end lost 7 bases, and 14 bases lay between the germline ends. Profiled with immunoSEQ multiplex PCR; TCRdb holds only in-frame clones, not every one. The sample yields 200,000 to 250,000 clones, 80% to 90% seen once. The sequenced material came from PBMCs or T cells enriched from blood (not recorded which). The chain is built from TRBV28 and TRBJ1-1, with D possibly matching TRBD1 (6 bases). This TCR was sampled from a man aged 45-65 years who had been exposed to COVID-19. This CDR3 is CASSLRDIREAFF. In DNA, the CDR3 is TGTGCCAGCAGTCTACGGGACATACGTGAAGCTTTCTTT.